The 30 T cell receptor beta chains reported below all come from one sample, sequenced in a study of blood T cell repertoires in COVID-19. Here immunoSEQ multiplex PCR was the method, and the copy in TCRdb shows in-frame clones only, minus some. Of 250,000 or so clones in the sample, just over 85% were seen once. Sequenced: peripheral blood. These receptor sequences come from a young woman with active or convalescent COVID-19.

The CDR3, as DNA: TGTGCCAGCAGACCCCCGAACAGGCTGAACACTGAAGCTTTCTTT. Its protein is CASRPPNRLNTEAFF. The chain recombines TRBV6-4 with TRBJ1-1; D is perhaps TRBD1 (5 bases). The CDR3 is 15 amino acids. The V end was cut by 6 bases, the J end by 0 bases, with 14 bases between. The V gene's germline CDR1 is MRHNA and CDR2 SNTAGT.

The V and J genes are TRBV28 and TRBJ1-1, with D hard to call. Germline V gene lookup returns CDR1 MDHEN and CDR2 SYDVKM. V was clipped by 1 base and J by 8 bases, with 17 bases between them. The CDR3 spans 15 residues. The CDR3 nucleotides read TGTGCCAGCAGTTTATTCCCTTCAGGTAGTAACGAAGCTTTCTTT. The encoded protein is CASSLFPSGSNEAFF.

The V and J genes are TRBV4-1 and TRBJ2-1, with 10 positions matching TRBD1. The CDR3 covers 15 residues. After removal of 1 base from V and 5 bases from J, the junction contained 2 bases not matched to a gene. CDR1 and CDR2 (germline): MGHRA, YSYEKL. For the CDR3, the DNA is TGCGCCAGCAGCCAAGGGACAGGGGGTCACAATGAGCAGTTCTTC. This sequence encodes CASSQGTGGHNEQFF.

V usage is TRBV18 and J usage is TRBJ1-2; D is undetermined. CDR3 length: 14 residues. The V end was cut by 3 bases, the J end by 2 bases, with 10 bases between. CDR1 and CDR2 from the germline V gene are KGHSH and LQKENI. CDR3 DNA: TGTGCCAGCTCACCCAAACAGATCAACTATGGCTACACCTTC. As protein: CASSPKQINYGYTF.

The chain is built from TRBV7-3 and TRBJ1-2; D is perhaps TRBD1 (5 bases). The V gene lost 10 bases and the J gene lost 2 bases, with 14 bases spanning the gap. CDR3 length: 13 residues. Per germline, CDR1 SGHTA and CDR2 FQGTGA. The CDR3 region is CATRPDTNYGYTF. The CDR3 DNA sequence: TGTGCCACCCGCCCGGACACGAACTATGGCTACACCTTC.

The V call is TRBV7-8, the J call TRBJ1-1; 7 bases map to TRBD1. The length of the CDR3 is 16 residues. With V trimmed by 0 bases and J by 4 bases, 8 bases remained unmatched. Germline CDR1 SGHVS, CDR2 FQNEAQ. This CDR3 is CASSLARGRGGTEAFF. The CDR3 DNA follows: TGTGCCAGCAGCTTAGCTAGGGGGCGGGGTGGCACTGAAGCTTTCTTT.

This chain uses TRBV2 with TRBJ1-6; 7 positions match TRBD1. The germline gives CDR1 SNHLY, CDR2 FYNNEI. With 11 bases clipped from V and 7 bases from J, the junction kept 8 bases outside the gene matches. The CDR3 loop spans 13 amino acids. CDR3 DNA sequence: TGTGCCGGAGACAGGGAGAGGAATTCACCCCTCCACTTT. Translated: CAGDRERNSPLHF.

The rearrangement uses TRBV6-2 or TRBV6-3 and TRBJ1-1; D unresolved. The CDR3 has 13 residues. V gave up 2 bases and J gave up 5 bases, with 9 bases separating them. Germline V gives CDR1 MNHEY, CDR2 SVGEGT. Here the CDR3 DNA reads TGTGCCAGCAGTTACGAGTACGGTACTGAAGCTTTCTTT. It translates to CASSYEYGTEAFF.

The genes are TRBV5-6 and TRBJ2-1; D is unresolved. CDR3 size: 15 residues. V was clipped by 0 bases and J by 0 bases, with 7 bases between them. Germline V gene sequence: CDR1 SGHDT, CDR2 YYEEEE. The CDR3 bases are TGTGCCAGCAGCTTGGGAGCGATCTCCTACAATGAGCAGTTCTTC. Amino acid sequence: CASSLGAISYNEQFF. The full variable domain, with the rest looked up from reference TRBV5-6 and TRBJ2-1, is DAGVTQSPTHLIKTRGQQVTLRCSPKSGHDTVSWYQQALGQGPQFIFQYYEEEERQRGNFPDRFSGHQFPNYSSELNVNALLLGDSALYLCASSLGAISYNEQFFGPGTRLTVL.

The genes are TRBV5-6 and TRBJ2-7; TRBD2 aligns across 9 bases. Germline V lookup: CDR1 SGHDT, CDR2 YYEEEE. With V trimmed by 0 bases and J by 4 bases, 8 bases remained unmatched. The CDR3 sequence is 16 residues long. Here the CDR3 DNA reads TGTGCCAGCAGCTTGGCCGTAGCGGGGGCGAGTTACGAGCAGTACTTC. Translated: CASSLAVAGASYEQYF.

The chain couples TRBV21-1 to TRBJ1-1; the listed D gene, TRBD1, was not tested against the DNA. TRBV21-1 counts as a pseudogene. The CDR3 spans 14 residues. CDR3 residues: CASSKGKQNTEAFF. The CDR3 nucleotides are TGTGCCAGCAGCAAAGGCAAACAGAACACTGAAGCTTTCTTT.

The chain is built from TRBV27 and TRBJ1-3; unclear D gene. CDR1 MNHEY and CDR2 SMNVEV come from the germline V gene (reference sequence). Deletions cut 8 bases from V and 3 bases from J, with 8 bases between. The length of the CDR3 is 12 residues. The CDR3 nucleotides are TGTGCCAGCGGGAGATTTGGAAACACCATATATTTT. This encodes CASGRFGNTIYF.

This clone was found once. The chain joins TRBV27 to TRBJ1-1, with TRBD1 as a possible D gene (5 bases). Germline CDR1 is MNHEY and CDR2 is SMNVEV (reference sequence). Trimming cost V 6 bases and J 6 bases, with 17 bases left between them. CDR3 length equals 14 residues. This CDR3 reads CASRLTALYAEAFF. DNA of the CDR3: TGTGCCAGCAGGCTGACAGCCCTATACGCTGAAGCTTTCTTT.

The chain recombines TRBV6-5 with TRBJ1-1; D is uncertain. Trimming left V 0 bases short and J 4 bases short, with 9 bases between. The CDR3 loop spans 14 amino acids. Germline CDR1 reads MNHEY; CDR2 reads SVGAGI. CDR3 DNA: TGTGCCAGCAGTTACTCGATCGGGTTCACTGAAGCTTTCTTT. It specifies CASSYSIGFTEAFF.

The rearrangement links TRBV3-1 (or the pseudogene TRBV3-2) to TRBJ2-6; D is unresolved. Per the germline V gene, CDR1 is LGHDT and CDR2 is YNNKEL (reference sequence). V was clipped by 4 bases and J by 0 bases, with 7 bases between them. CDR3 length: 15 residues. The CDR3 loop reads CASSPWSSGANVLTF. The CDR3 DNA reads TGTGCCAGCAGCCCGTGGAGCTCTGGGGCCAACGTCCTGACTTTC.

The chain combines TRBV10-1 with TRBJ1-1; TRBD1 matches 10 bases. V was pared by 2 bases and J by 5 bases, with 11 bases of the junction left unmatched. CDR1 is WNHNN and CDR2 is SYGVQD in the germline V gene (reference sequence). The CDR3 extends over 17 amino acids. CDR3 amino acids: CASSENSRTGGRTEAFF. CDR3 nucleotides: TGCGCCAGCAGTGAGAATAGCCGGACAGGGGGAAGGACTGAAGCTTTCTTT.

This clone has a single count. The V gene is TRBV6-2 or TRBV6-3, the J gene TRBJ1-6; 10 bases agree with TRBD1. Per germline, CDR1 MNHEY and CDR2 SVGEGT. The CDR3 covers 17 residues. V lost 5 bases, J lost 2 bases, and 6 bases stayed unmatched. The DNA for the CDR3 is TGTGCCAGCAGTATCGGACAGGGGGATCCCTATAATTCACCCCTCCACTTT. It yields the protein CASSIGQGDPYNSPLHF.

The V and J genes are TRBV28 and TRBJ1-1, with D maybe TRBD1 (5 bases). The CDR3 sequence is 12 residues long. V was cut by 5 bases and J by 4 bases, with 8 bases left in between. Germline V CDR1 and CDR2: MDHEN, SYDVKM. CDR3 in amino acids: CASSKDSTEAFF. The CDR3 bases are TGTGCCAGCAGTAAAGACAGCACTGAAGCTTTCTTT.

The chain combines TRBV19 with TRBJ1-5; the match to TRBD1 covers 8 bases. The CDR3 runs 15 residues. Germline V gene data show CDR1 as LNHDA and CDR2 as SQIVND (reference sequence). Trimming cost V 2 bases and J 2 bases; bases outside gene matches: 2. CDR3 in amino acids: CASSIWGQGNQPQHF. The CDR3 coding sequence is TGTGCCAGTAGTATATGGGGACAGGGCAATCAGCCCCAGCATTTT.

The gene calls are TRBV25-1 and TRBJ2-7; maybe TRBD1 (6 bases). The CDR3 loop spans 12 amino acids. Germline V CDR1 and CDR2: MGHDK, SYGVNS. CDR3 nucleotides: TGTGCGGTCACTAGGGACAACTACGAGCAGTACTTC. Its protein product is CAVTRDNYEQYF.

This chain connects TRBV6-5 to TRBJ1-5, with 11 nucleotides matching TRBD1. The ends lost 5 bases at V and 4 bases at J; junction bases unmatched: 4. The V gene's germline CDR1 is MNHEY and CDR2 SVGAGI. This CDR3 has 15 residues. CDR3: CASSPDRGRNQPQHF. Here the CDR3 DNA reads TGTGCCAGCAGTCCGGACAGGGGGCGGAATCAGCCCCAGCATTTT.

The V gene is TRBV7-6, the J gene TRBJ1-3; a weak D match, TRBD1 (6 bases). The CDR3 extends over 15 amino acids. The germline V and J ends were trimmed by 5 bases and 0 bases, with 11 bases remaining between them. Germline-derived CDR1 and CDR2 are SGHVS and FNYEAQ. This chain's CDR3 is CASSMTGFSGNTIYF. CDR3 DNA: TGTGCCAGCAGCATGACAGGTTTCTCTGGAAACACCATATATTTT.

The chain is built from TRBV29-1 and TRBJ2-5; 8 nucleotides align to TRBD1. V shed 6 bases, J shed 4 bases, and the junction held 4 bases outside the gene matches. Germline assignment: CDR1 SQVTM and CDR2 ANQGSEA. The CDR3 totals 12 residues. Written as DNA, the CDR3 is TGCAGCGTGGACAGGGTTGGAGAGACCCAGTACTTC. It encodes CSVDRVGETQYF.

This clone was found a few times. The chain combines TRBV30 with TRBJ1-2; TRBD1 matches at 9 bases. The germline gives CDR1 GTSNPN, CDR2 SVGIG (reference sequence). The CDR3 has 15 amino acids. The chain's CDR3 is CAGRDREPNYYGYTF. The CDR3 DNA reads TGTGCTGGTCGGGACAGGGAACCGAACTACTATGGCTACACCTTC. Drawing the rest from reference TRBV30 and TRBJ1-2, the complete variable domain is SQTIHQWPATLVQPVGSPLSLECTVEGTSNPNLYWYRQAAGRGLQLLFYSVGIGQISSEVPQNLSASRPQDRQFILSSKKLLLSDSGFYLCAGRDREPNYYGYTFGSGTRLTVV.

The chain recombines TRBV19 with TRBJ1-4; no clear D. Germline-derived CDR1 and CDR2 are LNHDA and SQIVND (reference sequence). The CDR3 has 14 residues. Deletions cut 3 bases from V and 4 bases from J, with 9 bases between. DNA for the CDR3: TGTGCCAGTAGTATGTACAGCCGTAATGAAAAACTGTTTTTT. As protein: CASSMYSRNEKLFF.

The gene calls are TRBV28 and TRBJ1-3; D may be TRBD1 (5 bases). Germline V gene data show CDR1 as MDHEN and CDR2 as SYDVKM. The length of the CDR3 is 14 residues. Trimming shortened V by 3 bases and J by 2 bases, and 8 bases separated the two germline ends. The CDR3 loop is CASSFQGTGNTIYF. The CDR3 DNA is TGTGCCAGCAGTTTCCAGGGTACTGGAAACACCATATATTTT. The full variable domain, rest sourced from reference TRBV28 and TRBJ1-3, is DVKVTQSSRYLVKRTGEKVFLECVQDMDHENMFWYRQDPGLGLRLIYFSYDVKMKEKGDIPEGYSVSREKKERFSLILESASTNQTSMYLCASSFQGTGNTIYFGEGSWLTVV.

Concerning this clone: Different DNA sequences within this sample yield the same CDR3. The chain uses TRBV27 and TRBJ1-6; TRBD1 matches at 7 bases. This CDR3 region has 17 residues. The germline CDR1 and CDR2 sequences are MNHEY and SMNVEV (reference sequence). V shed 3 bases and J 0 bases; nucleotides not matched to a gene: 5. The CDR3 sequence is CASSFRTGSSYNSPLHF. The DNA of the CDR3 is TGTGCCAGCAGTTTCCGGACAGGTAGCTCCTATAATTCACCCCTCCACTTT.

The V call is TRBV27, the J call TRBJ1-4; D possibly corresponds to TRBD1 (6 bases). The germline CDR1 and CDR2 sequences are MNHEY and SMNVEV (reference sequence). Trimming shortened V by 6 bases and J by 7 bases, and 12 bases separated the two germline ends. The CDR3 runs 13 residues. The CDR3 protein is CASSYRVGEKLFF. CDR3 coding DNA: TGTGCCAGCAGCTACAGGGTTGGTGAAAAACTGTTTTTT.

This chain uses TRBV6-5 with TRBJ2-7; possibly TRBD1 for D (6 bases). Germline V gene data show CDR1 as MNHEY and CDR2 as SVGAGI. This CDR3 has 15 residues. V gave up 0 bases and J gave up 3 bases, with 12 bases separating them. The DNA of the CDR3 is TGTGCCAGCAGTTACTCGGCAGGGGAAGGCTACGAGCAGTACTTC. Its protein product is CASSYSAGEGYEQYF.

This clone was recorded a few times. This rearrangement joins TRBV19 to TRBJ1-5, with D maybe TRBD1 (5 bases). With 4 bases removed from V and 6 bases from J, the gap between germline ends came to 13 bases. Germline V gene data show CDR1 as LNHDA and CDR2 as SQIVND (reference sequence). The CDR3 runs 14 residues. CDR3 sequence: CASSNPQGPQPQHF. For the CDR3, the DNA is TGTGCCAGTAGTAACCCGCAGGGTCCTCAGCCCCAGCATTTT.